These 28 T cell receptor beta chains were sequenced from one sample in a study of breast tumors, draining lymph nodes, adjacent tissues. Axillary draining lymph nodes of breast cancer patients supplied the node samples. MiXCR was run by TCRdb on the multiplex PCR reads, yielding one entry per CDR3 protein. The sample has about 300,000 distinct CDR3 sequences; about 33% are singletons. Sequenced input: axillary lymph node tissue. The receptors stem from a female donor with breast cancer. Some clones in this sample may be carry-over from other donors' samples.

For this clonotype: Lacking the conserved final phenylalanine or tryptophan, this CDR3 likely reflects a read error. Because the CDR3's place on the DNA is in doubt, the DNA is left out and the CDR3 is given as listed by TCRdb. The chain has TRBV15 and TRBJ2-7; the D segment call TRBD2 is taken from the table without a DNA check. The germline gives CDR1 LNHNV, CDR2 YYDKDF (reference sequence). The CDR3 has 16 residues if both end residues are counted. The CDR3 here is CATSRFGGMNSYEQNL.

Remarks on this clonotype: Being one base from a much bigger clone, this may be a read error. The J gene is TRBJ2-7, the V gene TRBV6-1; D unclear. The germline V gene has CDR1 MNHNS and CDR2 SASEGT. The CDR3 has 14 amino acids. The V end was cut by 4 bases, the J end by 3 bases, with 13 bases between. The CDR3, as DNA: TGTGCCAGCAGTGCTGAGAGTACCTTCTACGAGCAGTACTTC. Translated, it gives CASSAESTFYEQYF.

To note about this clonotype: Relative to the germline gene, one junction end is altered; a read error may explain this. This chain joins TRBV20-1 and TRBJ1-3, with a possible D match to TRBD1 (5 bases). Germline CDR1 is DFQATT and CDR2 is SNEGSKA (reference sequence). This CDR3 contains 15 residues. The CDR3 DNA reads as TGCAGTGCTTTCATCGCGAGGGACTCTGGAGACACCATATACTTT. Translation: CSAFIARDSGDTIYF.

This chain links TRBV6-6 with TRBJ2-1, with 7 nucleotides matching TRBD2. V lost 6 bases to trimming and J lost 9 bases; unmatched junction nucleotides: 8. The germline V gene encodes CDR1 MNHNY and CDR2 SVGAGI (reference sequence). This CDR3 contains 13 residues. The CDR3 sequence is CASSGLGGVEQFF. CDR3 DNA: TGTGCCAGCAGCGGACTAGGCGGGGTTGAGCAGTTCTTC.

V usage is TRBV5-1 and J usage is TRBJ2-1; 10 positions agree with TRBD2. Per germline, CDR1 SGHRS and CDR2 YFSETQ. After removal of 2 bases from V and 10 bases from J, the junction contained 9 bases not matched to a gene. CDR3 size: 15 residues. The CDR3 DNA follows: TGCGCCAGCAGCTTAAAGGCTAGCGGGAGCAACGAGCAGTTCTTC. Translating it yields CASSLKASGSNEQFF.

The sample holds a few counts of this clonotype. The chain recombines TRBV5-5 with TRBJ2-1, with D perhaps assigned TRBD1 or TRBD2 (5 bases each). This CDR3 is built from 16 residues. Deletions cut 4 bases from V and 8 bases from J, with 22 bases between. Germline V gene sequence: CDR1 SGHKS, CDR2 YYEKEE (reference sequence). The CDR3 protein is CASSEGPVALVDEQFF. The DNA of the CDR3 is TGTGCCAGCAGCGAGGGACCGGTGGCCTTAGTGGATGAGCAGTTCTTC.

This clonotype has ten or more counts. This chain joins TRBV6-6 and TRBJ1-5; 7 nucleotides line up with TRBD1. This CDR3 contains 13 residues. Germline V gives CDR1 MNHNY, CDR2 SVGAGI (reference sequence). The CDR3 coding sequence is TGTGGGTCGCGAGGGACAGACAATCAGCCCCAGCATTTT. Encoded protein: CGSRGTDNQPQHF.

This clonotype was seen repeatedly, ten times or more. This sequence joins TRBV12-3 or TRBV12-4 and TRBJ2-1; TRBD2 agrees at 9 bases. CDR3 length: 15 amino acids. V lost 8 bases and J lost 3; bases outside the gene matches: 8. CDR3 bases: TGTGCCAGCGTTAGCGGGAGAAAGAACTACAATGAGCAGTTCTTC. Translated: CASVSGRKNYNEQFF.

This clonotype is a singleton in its sample. Since a much larger clone is just one base distant, this may be a read error. This chain joins TRBV5-5 and TRBJ2-5; D perhaps matches TRBD1 (6 bases). CDR1 is SGHKS and CDR2 is YYEKEE in the germline V gene (reference sequence). There are 16 residues in the CDR3. CDR3 sequence reads: CASSLDPTGWVETPYF. CDR3 DNA sequence: TGTGCCAGCAGCCTGGACCCCACAGGGTGGGTCGAGACCCCGTACTTC. The full variable domain, with the rest looked up from reference TRBV5-5 and TRBJ2-5, is DAGVTQSPTHLIKTRGQQVTLRCSPISGHKSVSWYQQVLGQGPQFIFQYYEKEERGRGNFPDRFSARQFPNYSSELNVNALLLGDSALYLCASSLDPTGWVETPYFGPGTRLLVL.

In its sample, this clonotype was seen many times. The chain has TRBV20-1 and TRBJ2-3, with 8 bases that match TRBD1. The CDR3 covers 13 residues. The germline V gene has CDR1 DFQATT and CDR2 SNEGSKA (reference sequence). Trimming took 3 bases from V and 1 from J; bases not matched to a gene: 0. The chain's CDR3 is CSARGQGTDTQYF. The CDR3 DNA reads as TGCAGTGCTAGGGGACAGGGCACAGATACGCAGTATTTT.

This clonotype is a singleton in its sample. This clone may be a read error of a much larger clone one base away. V and J are TRBV13 and TRBJ1-6, with 9 bases identical to TRBD1. This CDR3 comprises 15 residues. The V gene's germline CDR1 is PRHDT and CDR2 FYEKMQ (reference sequence). CDR3 in amino acids: CASSQTWTGDSPLRF. The CDR3 DNA is TGTGCCAGCAGCCAAACCTGGACAGGGGATTCACCCCTCCGCTTT.

This clonotype was recorded at least ten times. The V gene is TRBV29-1, the J gene TRBJ1-5, with TRBD1 identical over 7 bases. With 6 bases clipped from V and 2 bases from J, the junction kept 4 bases outside the gene matches. CDR1 and CDR2 (germline): SQVTM, ANQGSEA. The CDR3 runs to 13 residues. CDR3 in amino acids: CSVRQGGNQPQHF. CDR3 DNA sequence: TGCAGCGTCAGACAGGGAGGCAATCAGCCCCAGCATTTT.

The chain carries TRBV3-1 and TRBJ2-5, with TRBD1 identical over 7 bases. J lost 4 bases, V lost 6 bases, and 8 bases had no gene match. Per the germline V gene, CDR1 is LGHDT and CDR2 is YNNKEL (reference sequence). This CDR3 spans 14 amino acids. The CDR3 DNA reads as TGTGCCAGCAGACGAGGGACAGTCCCAGAGACCCAGTACTTC. Its translation is CASRRGTVPETQYF.

This clonotype was counted a few times. The chain uses TRBV28 and TRBJ1-4; TRBD1 aligns across 8 bases. This CDR3 contains 16 residues. Losses at the gene ends were 7 bases for V and 8 bases for J; bases not matched to a gene: 15. CDR1 and CDR2 from the germline V gene are MDHEN and SYDVKM. CDR3 protein: CASIHATGVGLEKLFF. The CDR3 DNA sequence: TGTGCCAGCATCCATGCGACAGGGGTTGGATTGGAAAAACTGTTTTTT.

This clonotype was counted at least ten times. The chain uses TRBV5-1 and TRBJ2-1; D is ambiguous. The V end lost 4 bases, the J end lost 10 bases, and 12 bases lay between the germline ends. Germline V gene sequence: CDR1 SGHRS, CDR2 YFSETQ. This CDR3 has 12 amino acids. The CDR3 DNA is TGCGCCAGCAGCCGTATGGAAAACGAGCAGTTCTTC. Its translation is CASSRMENEQFF.

This clonotype was seen a single time. The V call is TRBV5-1, the J call TRBJ1-6, with D perhaps TRBD1 (6 bases). The CDR3 totals 15 residues. Germline values: CDR1 SGHRS, CDR2 YFSETQ. The V gene lost 5 bases and the J gene lost 7 bases, with 16 bases spanning the gap. CDR3 sequence reads: CASSLRTAPNSPLHF. The CDR3 region has the DNA TGCGCCAGCAGTTTGAGGACAGCTCCGAATTCACCCCTCCACTTT.

This clonotype has at least ten counts. The J gene is TRBJ2-6, the V gene TRBV12-3 or TRBV12-4; D assignment may be TRBD1 or TRBD2 (5 bases each). The V end lost 3 bases, the J end lost 2 bases, and 11 bases lay between the germline ends. The CDR3 covers 16 residues. As DNA, the CDR3 is TGTGCCAGCAGTTTCCGGGGCCCTCCTGGGGCCAACGTCCTGACTTTC. Its translation: CASSFRGPPGANVLTF.

This clonotype has just one count. This sequence joins TRBV6-2 or TRBV6-3 and TRBJ2-1, with 11 bases matching TRBD2. CDR3 length equals 16 residues. The V and J ends lost 5 bases and 2 bases, in that order; junction bases with no gene match: 5. Germline lookup yields CDR1 MNHEY and CDR2 SVGEGT. The CDR3 nucleotides are TGTGCCAGCAGTCGACTAGCGGGATTAGCCTACAATGAGCAGTTCTTC. It is translated as CASSRLAGLAYNEQFF.

This clonotype was seen once. Because it lacks the conserved phenylalanine or tryptophan at the end, this CDR3 is likely a read error. The limits of the CDR3 on the DNA are not certain, so only TCRdb's listed CDR3 is given. The rearrangement uses TRBV5-4 and TRBJ1-5. A total of 9 residues make up the CDR3, ends included. Germline-derived CDR1 and CDR2 are SGHNT and YYREEE (reference sequence). CDR3 residues: CASSLGGGR.

In this sample, this clonotype turned up many times. CDR3 protein: CSRGSVGSAYNEQFF. The CDR3 bases are TGCAGTCGAGGGTCGGTAGGTAGCGCTTACAATGAGCAGTTCTTC. The chain is built from TRBV20-1 and TRBJ2-1; possible D gene TRBD2, 5 bases. Trimming shortened V by 8 bases and J by 4 bases, and 21 bases separated the two germline ends. The CDR3 is 15 residues long. Germline values: CDR1 DFQATT, CDR2 SNEGSKA (reference sequence).

Many counts were recorded for this clonotype. This chain joins TRBV10-3 and TRBJ1-2; D is unresolved. CDR1 and CDR2 from the germline V gene are ENHRY and SYGVKD. The CDR3 runs to 13 residues. Trimming stripped 3 bases from V and 3 bases from J, with 8 bases between. The CDR3 bases are TGTGCCATCAGTGACGGGAGGGACTATGGCTACACCTTC. Translated, it gives CAISDGRDYGYTF.

This clonotype was seen repeatedly, ten times or more. This chain joins TRBV7-2 and TRBJ2-7, with D hard to call. The CDR3 is 13 amino acids. V lost 4 bases and J 1 base, leaving 8 bases between the germline ends. Per germline, CDR1 SGHTA and CDR2 FQGNSA. The CDR3 spells CASSSLFSYEQYF. The CDR3, as DNA: TGTGCCAGCAGCTCCCTCTTTTCCTACGAGCAGTACTTC.

This chain joins TRBV5-6 and TRBJ1-4; a weak D match, TRBD1 (5 bases). The ends were cut back, 2 bases at V and 7 bases at J, with 9 bases in the middle. The CDR3 spans 13 residues. Looked up from germline, CDR1 is SGHDT and CDR2 is YYEEEE. CDR3 nucleotides: TGTGCCAGCAGCTTCTGGAGGGGTGAAAAACTGTTTTTT. Its translation is CASSFWRGEKLFF.

In this sample, this clonotype turned up many times. V is TRBV7-2 and J is TRBJ1-2; D is undetermined. V lost 5 bases and J 4 bases, leaving 8 bases between the germline ends. The CDR3 is 12 residues long. The V gene's germline CDR1 is SGHTA and CDR2 FQGNSA. The CDR3 loop is CASSTRVYGYTF. The CDR3, as DNA: TGTGCCAGCAGCACGAGGGTCTATGGCTACACCTTC. Together with reference TRBV7-2 and TRBJ1-2, the CDR3 gives the full variable domain: GAGVSQSPSNKVTEKGKDVELRCDPISGHTALYWYRQSLGQGLEFLIYFQGNSAPDKSGLPSDRFSAERTGGSVSTLTIQRTQQEDSAVYLCASSTRVYGYTFGSGTRLTVV.

There are many counts of this clonotype. The genes are TRBV5-1 and TRBJ2-3; D might be TRBD2 (5 bases). The CDR3 has 14 amino acids. Germline V gene sequence: CDR1 SGHRS, CDR2 YFSETQ. Deletions cut 3 bases from V and 6 bases from J, with 14 bases between. DNA for the CDR3: TGCGCCAGCAGCTCCAGAGCGGATATTGATACGCAGTATTTT. Translation: CASSSRADIDTQYF.

This clonotype was seen a few times. The V and J genes are TRBV28 and TRBJ1-2; TRBD1 might be the D (6 bases). The CDR3 is made up of 12 amino acids. CDR1 MDHEN and CDR2 SYDVKM come from the germline V gene. The ends were cut back, 6 bases at V and 5 bases at J, with 10 bases in the middle. CDR3 loop: CASSPGVYGYTF. CDR3 bases: TGTGCCAGCAGCCCAGGGGTTTATGGCTACACCTTC.

In DNA form, the CDR3 reads TGTGCCAGCAGTGAATCGCTAGCGGGTGGTAGGGTGGAGACCCAGTACTTC. As protein: CASSESLAGGRVETQYF. This sequence joins TRBV6-1 and TRBJ2-5; 8 nucleotides line up with TRBD2. The CDR3 is 17 residues long. Germline V CDR1 and CDR2: MNHNS, SASEGT. The V and J ends lost 2 bases and 5 bases, in that order; junction bases with no gene match: 13.

The gene calls are TRBV7-8 and TRBJ1-3, with a weak D call TRBD1 (5 bases). Trimming took 1 base from V and 8 from J, leaving 15 bases between them. This CDR3 has 15 amino acids. The V gene's germline CDR1 is SGHVS and CDR2 FQNEAQ. The CDR3 protein is CASSLGTNYGYTIYF. CDR3 DNA: TGTGCCAGCAGCTTAGGGACAAACTATGGCTACACCATATATTTT.